Reported below is one T cell receptor beta chain. Its antigen is still unknown. No clone much larger than this one lies a single base away; base qualities are absent. Donors were 30 to 45 systemically healthy Caucasian individuals from Russia aged roughly 6 to 95 years. Each donor gave 9.5 to 10 milliliters of peripheral blood, drawn into EDTA-treated Vacutainer tubes. PBMCs were isolated by Ficoll-Paque density-gradient centrifugation, with at least 6.5 million obtained per sample. Trizol reagent was used to extract total RNA from the PBMCs, yielding at least 5.5 micrograms per sample. For every donor, an aliquot of PBMCs went through flow cytometry to measure the percentages of naive CD45RAhigh/CD27high T cells. This sample stems from a study of blood T cells in healthy people across ages (dated by TCRdb to between 2014 and 2017). Turning to the overall study: In model experiments, template switching captured about one uniquely barcoded TCR beta cDNA molecule for every two T cells. The donors were divided into four age groups: young (average approximately 17 years), middle-aged (approximately 39), aged (approximately 64) and long-lived (around 87). Using deep sequencing normalized with unique cDNA molecular identifiers, the study measured how TCR beta repertoire diversity changes with age. For two donors (one aged 18 to 29 and one aged 80 or older), the study analyzed two additional independent replicas of 1 million unique cDNA reads from the same blood draw. To avoid experimental bias, donors of different ages were spread randomly across the sequencing lanes. The investigation overall reported the following: Because the CMV infection status of the donors was unknown, age-related changes in expanded clonotypes may potentially have been confounded. The long-lived group showed more naive CD4+ T cells, fewer expanded clones and increased TCR diversity than the aged group, suggesting age selection. Estimates of total diversity based on one million sequenced T cells were considered lower bounds and underestimates. Bulk unsorted PBMC profiling prevented conclusive comparison of naive and antigen-experienced compartments. As age increased, observed TCR beta diversity per million T cells dropped in a roughly linear way, and a significant reduction was already evident by age 40. Observed TCR beta diversity correlated strongly with the percentage of naive T cells measured by flow cytometry.

V and J lose 5 bases and 7 bases, and a span of 21 bases separates them. Based on the germline V gene, the CDR1 and CDR2 sequences are SGHVS and FNYEAQ. The CDR3 sequence holds 15 residues, the cysteine and phenylalanine included. Only the CDR3 region is kept as DNA, spanning 45 bases read in frame from base 1. Library preparation used 5' RACE. Sequencing was carried out with an Illumina HiSeq 2500. The second PCR ran for about 7 to 11 cycles and used a J-beta primer mix along with a sample-barcoded 5' primer. Each TCR beta cDNA molecule received a unique molecular identifier from a template-switch 5' adaptor carrying 12 random nucleotides. Each sample yielded at least 3 million CDR3-containing paired-end reads. First-strand cDNA synthesis was performed from all RNA using the Mint cDNA synthesis kit, with priming by a TRBC-specific oligonucleotide. After uracil-DNA glycosylase treatment, a first 18-cycle PCR used universal primers M1SS and BC2_uni_R on all cDNA. In the original analysis: For normalization, 1 million high-quality reads were randomly selected from each sample, with every read carrying a distinct molecular identifier. Instead of being binned into consensus sequences, reads with shared molecular identifiers were discarded. CDR3 identification, clonotype clustering and error correction used MiTCR with a Q25 quality threshold and the strictest error-elimination algorithm. Lower-bound total TCR beta diversity was estimated with a nonparametric unseen species model using Euler transformation. The public reads were run again by TCRdb, first through fastp at Q25 and then through MiXCR, and only productive beta chains were kept. Records with the same CDR3 protein are collapsed into one entry carrying the most frequent genes and DNA. TCRdb, not the authors, supplied the V and J calls. The sample profile shows some 920,000 distinct CDR3 sequences; 51% of them were found once. In total, the top ten clones hold about 20% of the sample.

The receptor chain draws on TRBV7-6 and TRBJ2-7; possibly the D gene is TRBD1, per 5 matching bases. Sequenced material: blood. This TCR derives from a woman aged 60-75 years in good health. CDR3 protein: CASSARDSSYNEQYF. The bases read TGTGCCAGCAGCGCCAGGGATAGCTCCTACAATGAGCAGTACTTC.